This TCR beta chain was observed in a study of early T cells in non-severe SARS-CoV-2 infection. About the research overall: Unpaired chains resulted from sequencing bulk RNA of unsorted whole blood.

V lost 5 bases and J lost 4, with 14 bases in between. CDR3 length: 13 amino acids. Germline V gene lookup returns CDR1 SQVTM and CDR2 ANQGSEA. With regard to this clonotype: Its specificity is not known.

Study-level findings and limits: There was a bias toward anti-spike CD8 responses in VDJdb matching, which missed private and CD4 specificities.

Separate cDNA molecules each had unique molecular identifiers attached to them. Via MiXCR, TCRdb re-called the 5' RACE reads, giving one row per CDR3 protein. The repertoire holds roughly 48,000 distinct CDR3 sequences, with 8% to 10% as singletons. Sequences were obtained from whole blood. The gene calls are TRBV29-1 and TRBJ2-5; D possibly corresponds to TRBD1 (5 bases). This TCR came from an adult who was a healthcare worker with PCR-confirmed SARS-CoV-2 infection or an uninfected control (not recorded which). This CDR3 reads CSVSGSLRETQYF. CDR3 sequence (DNA): TGCAGCGTTTCAGGGTCTCTGAGAGAGACCCAGTACTTC.